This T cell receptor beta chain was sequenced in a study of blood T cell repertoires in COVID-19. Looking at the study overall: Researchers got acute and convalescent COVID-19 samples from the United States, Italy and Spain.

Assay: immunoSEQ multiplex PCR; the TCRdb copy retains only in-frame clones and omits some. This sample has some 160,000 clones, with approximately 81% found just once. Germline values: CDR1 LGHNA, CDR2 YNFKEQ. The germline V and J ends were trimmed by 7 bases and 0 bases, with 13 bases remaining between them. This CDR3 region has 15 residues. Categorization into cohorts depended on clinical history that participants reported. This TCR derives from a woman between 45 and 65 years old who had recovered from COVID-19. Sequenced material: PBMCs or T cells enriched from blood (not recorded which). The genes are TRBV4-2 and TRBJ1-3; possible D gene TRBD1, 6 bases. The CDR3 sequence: CASNPGDISGNTIYF. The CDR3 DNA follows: TGTGCCAGCAACCCAGGGGACATCTCTGGAAACACCATATATTTT.